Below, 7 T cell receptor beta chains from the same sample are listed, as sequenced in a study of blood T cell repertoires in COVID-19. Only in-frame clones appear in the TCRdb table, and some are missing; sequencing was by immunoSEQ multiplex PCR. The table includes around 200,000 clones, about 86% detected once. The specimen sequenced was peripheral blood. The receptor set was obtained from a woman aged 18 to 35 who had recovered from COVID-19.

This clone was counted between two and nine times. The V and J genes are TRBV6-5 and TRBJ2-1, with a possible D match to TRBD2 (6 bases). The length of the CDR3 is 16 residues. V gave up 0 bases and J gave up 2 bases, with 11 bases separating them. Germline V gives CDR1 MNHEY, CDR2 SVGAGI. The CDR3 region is CASSYSRGVAYNEQFF. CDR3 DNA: TGTGCCAGCAGTTACTCGCGCGGGGTAGCCTACAATGAGCAGTTCTTC.

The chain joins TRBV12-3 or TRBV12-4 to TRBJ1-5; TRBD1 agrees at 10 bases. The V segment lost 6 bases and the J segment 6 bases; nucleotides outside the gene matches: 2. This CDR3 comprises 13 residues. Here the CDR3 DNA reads TGTGCCAGCAGCAGGGACAGGGGTCAGCCCCAGCATTTT. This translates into CASSRDRGQPQHF.

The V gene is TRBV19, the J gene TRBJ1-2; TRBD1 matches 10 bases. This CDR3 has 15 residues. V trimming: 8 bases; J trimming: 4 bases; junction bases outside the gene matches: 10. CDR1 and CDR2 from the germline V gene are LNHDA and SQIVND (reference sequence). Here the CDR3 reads CASHSWDRGLYGYTF. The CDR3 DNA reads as TGTGCCAGTCACTCCTGGGACAGGGGTCTCTATGGCTACACCTTC.

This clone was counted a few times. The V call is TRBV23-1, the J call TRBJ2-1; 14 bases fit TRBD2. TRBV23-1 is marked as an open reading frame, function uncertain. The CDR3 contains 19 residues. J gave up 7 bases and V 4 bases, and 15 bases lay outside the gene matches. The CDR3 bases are TGCGCCAGCAGTCTTTTCATTCCGGGACTAGCGGGAGAGCGGAATGAGCAGTTCTTC. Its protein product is CASSLFIPGLAGERNEQFF.

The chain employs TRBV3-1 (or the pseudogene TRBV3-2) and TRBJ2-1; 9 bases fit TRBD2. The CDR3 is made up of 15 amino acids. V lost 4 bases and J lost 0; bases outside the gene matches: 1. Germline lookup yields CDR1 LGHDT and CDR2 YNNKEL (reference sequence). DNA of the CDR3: TGTGCCAGCAGCCTGCGGGGGGGCTCCTACAATGAGCAGTTCTTC. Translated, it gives CASSLRGGSYNEQFF.

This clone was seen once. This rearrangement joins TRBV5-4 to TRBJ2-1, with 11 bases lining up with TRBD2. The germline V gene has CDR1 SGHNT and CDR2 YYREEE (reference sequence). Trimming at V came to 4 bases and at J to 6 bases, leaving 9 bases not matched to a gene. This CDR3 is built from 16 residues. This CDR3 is CASSPPLAGGSNEQFF. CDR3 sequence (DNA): TGTGCCAGCAGCCCCCCCCTAGCGGGGGGTAGCAATGAGCAGTTCTTC.

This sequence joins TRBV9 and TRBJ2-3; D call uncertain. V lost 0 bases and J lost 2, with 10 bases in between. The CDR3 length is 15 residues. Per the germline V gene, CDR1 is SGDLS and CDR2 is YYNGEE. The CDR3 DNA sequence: TGTGCCAGCAGCGTAGAGTCAACAGACACAGATACGCAGTATTTT. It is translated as CASSVESTDTDTQYF.